This T cell receptor (beta chain) was captured by sequencing in a study of tumor and adjacent non-tumor tissue in lung cancer. About the study: Aged roughly 30 to 85 years, patients included roughly 10 men and roughly 5 women with stage I to III disease.

Germline lookup yields CDR1 LGHNA and CDR2 YNFKEQ. Trimming took 1 base from V and 7 from J; bases not matched to a gene: 3. The CDR3 extends over 15 amino acids. TCRbeta libraries were built with three rounds of nested PCR, modified from ARM-PCR. TCRdb called the multiplex PCR reads again in MiXCR, with one record for every CDR3 protein. The sample includes 200,000 to 250,000 distinct CDR3 sequences, 71% of them seen just once. The template was RNA from unsorted bulk tissue. Study-level points and caveats: Top 100 clones took a larger repertoire share in normal lung.

Notes on this clonotype: Its antigen is as yet unknown.

The V gene is TRBV4-2, the J gene TRBJ2-1, with TRBD1 matching 11 bases. The receptor's source is a man between 60 and 75 years old with non-small cell lung cancer. The sample comprised lung tumor tissue. Written as DNA, the CDR3 is TGTGCCAGCAGCCAAGGGGACAGGGGGTTGAATGAGCAGTTCTTC. Residues: CASSQGDRGLNEQFF.